Sequencing of this T cell receptor (beta chain) was carried out in a study of tumor-infiltrating lymphocytes in primary liver carcinoma. Findings of the study overall: Tumor-adjacent and tumor-blood pairs shared less of their repertoires than tumor region pairs shared.

Worth noting for this clonotype: Antigen: not known. Since no conserved phenylalanine or tryptophan closes the CDR3, a read error is the likely cause. No DNA is shown, since the ends of the CDR3 on it are uncertain; the CDR3 is the one TCRdb lists.

A constant-region primer served to make TCR beta cDNA from roughly 500 ng total RNA. Sequencing libraries for TCR beta derived from three nested multiplex PCR rounds that used slightly modified ARM-PCR. Both of the initial two PCR rounds ran for about 9 cycles and employed TRBV1-TRBV30 forward primers alongside a C-beta reverse primer. Using its own MiXCR run on the multiplex PCR reads, TCRdb lists one record per CDR3 protein. The sample includes about 100,000 distinct CDR3 sequences, under 70% seen only once; the top ten take 12%. Scientists recovered RNA and DNA together from approximately 20-30 mg of unsorted bulk tissue. The CDR3 totals 16 residues, both ends included. CDR1 and CDR2 (germline): MNHNS, SASEGT.

The chain recombines TRBV6-1 with TRBJ2-4; TRBD2, the table's D call, lacks a check against the DNA. Sample: liver tumor tissue from sampling region 2. As for subset: tumor region T2, inferior pole. This clonotype originated in an older woman with primary liver carcinoma and hepatitis B virus infection. The CDR3 spells CASRTGTSAGKNIEYL.